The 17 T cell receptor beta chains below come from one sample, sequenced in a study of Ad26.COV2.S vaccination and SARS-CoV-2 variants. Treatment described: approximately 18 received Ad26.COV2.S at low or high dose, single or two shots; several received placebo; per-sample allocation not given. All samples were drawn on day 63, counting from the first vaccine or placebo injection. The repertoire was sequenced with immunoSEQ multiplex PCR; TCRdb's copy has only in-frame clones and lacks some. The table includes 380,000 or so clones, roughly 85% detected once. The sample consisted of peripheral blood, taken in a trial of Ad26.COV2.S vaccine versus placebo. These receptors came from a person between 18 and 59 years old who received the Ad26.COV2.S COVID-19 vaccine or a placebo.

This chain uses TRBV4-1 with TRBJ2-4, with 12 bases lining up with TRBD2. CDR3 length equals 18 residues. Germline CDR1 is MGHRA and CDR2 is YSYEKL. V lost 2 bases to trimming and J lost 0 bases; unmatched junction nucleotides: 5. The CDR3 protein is CASSQPTGLAGAKNIQYF. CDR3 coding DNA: TGCGCCAGCAGCCAACCCACGGGACTAGCGGGAGCCAAAAACATTCAGTACTTC.

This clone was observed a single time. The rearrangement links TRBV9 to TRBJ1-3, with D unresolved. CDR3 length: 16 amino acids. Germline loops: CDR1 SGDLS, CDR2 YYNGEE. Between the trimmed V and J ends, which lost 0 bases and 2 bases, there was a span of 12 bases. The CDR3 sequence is CASSVALGKAGNTIYF. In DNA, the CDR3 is TGTGCCAGCAGCGTAGCTCTGGGTAAGGCTGGAAACACCATATATTTT.

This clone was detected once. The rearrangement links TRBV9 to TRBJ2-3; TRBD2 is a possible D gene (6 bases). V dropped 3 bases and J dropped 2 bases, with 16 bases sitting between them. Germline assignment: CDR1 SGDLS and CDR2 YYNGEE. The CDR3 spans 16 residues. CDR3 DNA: TGTGCCAGCAGCGCCGACCCCCTAGCGCCCACAGATACGCAGTATTTT. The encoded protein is CASSADPLAPTDTQYF.

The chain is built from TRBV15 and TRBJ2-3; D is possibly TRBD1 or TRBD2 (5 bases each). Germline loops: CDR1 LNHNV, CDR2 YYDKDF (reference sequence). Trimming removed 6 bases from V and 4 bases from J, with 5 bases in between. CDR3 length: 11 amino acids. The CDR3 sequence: CATRGADTQYF. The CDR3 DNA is TGTGCCACCAGGGGGGCAGATACGCAGTATTTT.

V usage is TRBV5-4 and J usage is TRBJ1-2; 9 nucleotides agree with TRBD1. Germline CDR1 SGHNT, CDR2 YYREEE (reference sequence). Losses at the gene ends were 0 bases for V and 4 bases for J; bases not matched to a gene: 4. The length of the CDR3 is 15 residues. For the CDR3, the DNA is TGTGCCAGCAGCTTGGCGACAGGGGGAGCCTATGGCTACACCTTC. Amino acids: CASSLATGGAYGYTF. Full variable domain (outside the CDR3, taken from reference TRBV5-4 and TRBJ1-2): ETGVTQSPTHLIKTRGQQVTLRCSSQSGHNTVSWYQQALGQGPQFIFQYYREEENGRGNFPPRFSGLQFPNYSSELNVNALELDDSALYLCASSLATGGAYGYTFGSGTRLTVV.

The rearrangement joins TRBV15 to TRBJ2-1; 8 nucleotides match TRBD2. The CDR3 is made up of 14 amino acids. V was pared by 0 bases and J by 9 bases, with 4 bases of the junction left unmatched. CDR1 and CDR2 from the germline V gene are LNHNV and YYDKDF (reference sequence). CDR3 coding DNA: TGTGCCACCAGCAGAGATCGGGGACTAGGTGAGCAGTTCTTC. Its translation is CATSRDRGLGEQFF. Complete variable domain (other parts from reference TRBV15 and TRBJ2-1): DAMVIQNPRYQVTQFGKPVTLSCSQTLNHNVMYWYQQKSSQAPKLLFHYYDKDFNNEADTPDNFQSRRPNTSFCFLDIRSPGLGDTAMYLCATSRDRGLGEQFFGPGTRLTVL.

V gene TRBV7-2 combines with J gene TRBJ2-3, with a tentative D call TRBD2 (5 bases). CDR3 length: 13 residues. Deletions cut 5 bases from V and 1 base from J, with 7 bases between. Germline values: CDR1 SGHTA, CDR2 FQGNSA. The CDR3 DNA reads TGTGCCAGCAGCGGGCGGGGCACAGATACGCAGTATTTT. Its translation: CASSGRGTDTQYF. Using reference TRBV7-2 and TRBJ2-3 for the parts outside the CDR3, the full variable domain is GAGVSQSPSNKVTEKGKDVELRCDPISGHTALYWYRQSLGQGLEFLIYFQGNSAPDKSGLPSDRFSAERTGGSVSTLTIQRTQQEDSAVYLCASSGRGTDTQYFGPGTRLTVL.

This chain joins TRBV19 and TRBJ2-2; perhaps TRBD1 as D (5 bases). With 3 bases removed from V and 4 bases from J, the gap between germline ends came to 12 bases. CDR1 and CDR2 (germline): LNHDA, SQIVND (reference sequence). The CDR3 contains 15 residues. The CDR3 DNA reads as TGTGCCAGTAGTATGGGTTGGGGCGGCACCGGGGAGCTGTTTTTT. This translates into CASSMGWGGTGELFF.

The CDR3 sequence: CAWSSGGYEKLFF. CDR3 in DNA: TGTGCCTGGAGTTCGGGAGGCTATGAAAAACTGTTTTTT. The rearrangement uses TRBV30 and TRBJ1-4; D is unclear. Germline loops: CDR1 GTSNPN, CDR2 SVGIG (reference sequence). V lost 2 bases and J 6 bases, leaving 10 bases between the germline ends. This CDR3 contains 13 residues.

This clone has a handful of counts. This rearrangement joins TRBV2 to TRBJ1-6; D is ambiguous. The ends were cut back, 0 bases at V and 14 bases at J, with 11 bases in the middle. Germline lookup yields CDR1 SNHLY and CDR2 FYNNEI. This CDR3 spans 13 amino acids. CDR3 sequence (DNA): TGTGCCAGCAGTGAAGCTTGGGCCCTCGCCCTCCACTTT. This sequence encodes CASSEAWALALHF.

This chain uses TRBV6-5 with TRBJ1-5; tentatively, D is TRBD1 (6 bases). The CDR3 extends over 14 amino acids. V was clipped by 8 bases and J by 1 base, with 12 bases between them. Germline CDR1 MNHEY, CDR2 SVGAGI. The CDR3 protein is CASAGVWSNQPQHF. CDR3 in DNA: TGTGCCAGCGCAGGGGTATGGAGCAATCAGCCCCAGCATTTT.

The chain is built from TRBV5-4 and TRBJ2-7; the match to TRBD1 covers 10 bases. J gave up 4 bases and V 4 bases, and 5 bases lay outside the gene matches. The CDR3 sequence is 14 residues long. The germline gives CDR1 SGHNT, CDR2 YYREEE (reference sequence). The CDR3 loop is CASSRGQGLYEQYF. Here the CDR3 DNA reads TGTGCCAGCAGCAGGGGACAGGGGCTTTACGAGCAGTACTTC.

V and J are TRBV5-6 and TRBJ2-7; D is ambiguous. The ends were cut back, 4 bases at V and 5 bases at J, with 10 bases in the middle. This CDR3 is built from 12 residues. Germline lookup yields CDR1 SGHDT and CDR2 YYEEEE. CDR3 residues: CASSPLGHEQYF. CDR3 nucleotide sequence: TGTGCCAGCAGCCCCCTGGGCCACGAGCAGTACTTC.

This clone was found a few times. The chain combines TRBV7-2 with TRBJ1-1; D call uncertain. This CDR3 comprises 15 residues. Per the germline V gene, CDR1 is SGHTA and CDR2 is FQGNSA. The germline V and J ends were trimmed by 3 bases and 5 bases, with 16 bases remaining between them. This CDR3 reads CASSFADRRETEAFF. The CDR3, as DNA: TGTGCCAGCAGCTTCGCTGACCGAAGGGAAACTGAAGCTTTCTTT.

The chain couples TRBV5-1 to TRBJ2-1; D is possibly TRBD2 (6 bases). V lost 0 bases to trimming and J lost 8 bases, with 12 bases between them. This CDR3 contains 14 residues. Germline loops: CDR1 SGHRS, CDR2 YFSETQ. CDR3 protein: CASSLAAGLHEQFF. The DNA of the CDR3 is TGCGCCAGCAGCTTGGCGGCGGGGCTCCATGAGCAGTTCTTC.

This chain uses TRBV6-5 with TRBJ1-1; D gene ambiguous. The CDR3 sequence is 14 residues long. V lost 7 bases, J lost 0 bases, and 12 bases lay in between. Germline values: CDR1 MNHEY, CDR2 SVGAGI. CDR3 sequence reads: CASKTGVMNTEAFF. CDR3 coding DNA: TGTGCCAGCAAGACCGGAGTAATGAACACTGAAGCTTTCTTT.

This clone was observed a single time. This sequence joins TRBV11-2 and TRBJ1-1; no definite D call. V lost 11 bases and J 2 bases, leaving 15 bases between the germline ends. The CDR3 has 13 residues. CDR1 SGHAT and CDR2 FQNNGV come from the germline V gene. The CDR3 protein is CAGSTALNTEAFF. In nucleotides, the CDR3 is TGTGCCGGGTCCACGGCCTTAAACACTGAAGCTTTCTTT.